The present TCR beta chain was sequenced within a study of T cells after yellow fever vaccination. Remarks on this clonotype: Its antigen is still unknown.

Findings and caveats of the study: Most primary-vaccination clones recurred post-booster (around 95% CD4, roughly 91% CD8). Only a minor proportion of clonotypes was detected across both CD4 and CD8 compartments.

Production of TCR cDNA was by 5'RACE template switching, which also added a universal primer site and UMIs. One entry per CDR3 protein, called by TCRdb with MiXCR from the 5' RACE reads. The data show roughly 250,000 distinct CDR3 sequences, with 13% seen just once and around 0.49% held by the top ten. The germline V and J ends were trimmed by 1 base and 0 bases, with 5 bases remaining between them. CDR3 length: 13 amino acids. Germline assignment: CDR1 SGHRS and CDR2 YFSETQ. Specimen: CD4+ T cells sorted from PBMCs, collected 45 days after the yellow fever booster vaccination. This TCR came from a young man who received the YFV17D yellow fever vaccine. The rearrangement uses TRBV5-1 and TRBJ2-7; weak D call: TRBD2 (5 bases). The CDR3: CASSLTSSYEQYF. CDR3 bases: TGCGCCAGCAGCTTGACTAGCTCCTACGAGCAGTACTTC.